The rows below give T cell receptor beta chains drawn from one sample of a study of blood T cell repertoires in COVID-19. Assay used: immunoSEQ multiplex PCR; TCRdb lists only in-frame clones, some missing. Of some 30,000 clones in the sample, approximately 90% were seen once. The material sequenced was peripheral blood. These receptors were collected from a man aged 50 or older with active or convalescent COVID-19. Each CDR3 is given with its conserved first and last residue. A D gene is named only where the DNA matches it firmly. Size values are once, few and many counts, or a class for expanded clones, and some rows have none.

V: TRBV4-2
length: 16
J: TRBJ2-5
size: .
D: .
DNA: TGTGCCAGCAGCCAATCCACAGGGCCTGCAGGGGAGACCCAGTACTTC
CDR3: CASSQSTGPAGETQYF

V: TRBV4-3
length: 14
J: TRBJ2-7
size: .
D: TRBD1
DNA: TGCGCCAGCAGCCAACTCGGACAGGGCTACGAGCAGTACTTC
CDR3: CASSQLGQGYEQYF

V: TRBV5-1
length: 16
J: TRBJ2-3
size: .
D: TRBD2
DNA: TGCGCCAGCAGCTTGTTACGGGAGGGCCGAACAGATACGCAGTATTTT
CDR3: CASSLLREGRTDTQYF

V: TRBV28
length: 12
J: TRBJ2-7
size: .
D: .
DNA: TGTGCCAGCAGTTTACGCGCCGACGAGCAGTACTTC
CDR3: CASSLRADEQYF

V: TRBV6-5
length: 13
J: TRBJ2-2
size: few
D: .
DNA: TGTGCCAGCAACCCCCGGGGAACCGGGGAGCTGTTTTTT
CDR3: CASNPRGTGELFF

V: TRBV7-2
length: 16
J: TRBJ2-3
size: .
D: TRBD2
DNA: TGTGCCAGCAGCCGGCCTAGCGGGACCCACACAGATACGCAGTATTTT
CDR3: CASSRPSGTHTDTQYF

V: TRBV3-1/TRBV3-2
length: 14
J: TRBJ2-7
size: .
D: .
DNA: TGTGCCAGCAGCCAAGATACTACGAGCTACGAGCAGTACTTC
CDR3: CASSQDTTSYEQYF

V: TRBV5-4
length: 12
J: TRBJ2-1
size: .
D: .
DNA: TGTGCCAGCAGCTTTGACACAGGTGAGCAGTTCTTC
CDR3: CASSFDTGEQFF

V: TRBV10-3
length: 15
J: TRBJ2-5
size: .
D: TRBD1
DNA: TGTGCCATCAGTGATGTAACAGGGGGAGGAGAGACCCAGTACTTC
CDR3: CAISDVTGGGETQYF

V: TRBV5-1
length: 15
J: TRBJ2-2
size: .
D: .
DNA: TGCGCCAGCAGCACCGGCGCGGGCGGCGCCGGGGAGCTGTTTTTT
CDR3: CASSTGAGGAGELFF

V: TRBV6-5
length: 15
J: TRBJ2-5
size: .
D: .
DNA: TGTGCCAGCAGTTGGGCGGGGCCGCAACAAGAGACCCAGTACTTC
CDR3: CASSWAGPQQETQYF

V: TRBV2
length: 14
J: TRBJ2-7
size: .
D: .
DNA: TGTGCCAGCCTTCGGACGGGGGTCTCCTACGAGCAGTACTTC
CDR3: CASLRTGVSYEQYF

V: TRBV10-1
length: 14
J: TRBJ2-1
size: .
D: .
DNA: TGCGCCAGCAGTGAGTCCGGGGGGCGGAATGAGCAGTTCTTC
CDR3: CASSESGGRNEQFF

V: TRBV19
length: 16
J: TRBJ2-7
size: .
D: TRBD2
DNA: TGTGCCAGTAGCAGGGAGGGGTCTAGCGGACTTTACGAGCAGTACTTC
CDR3: CASSREGSSGLYEQYF

V: TRBV11-2
length: 16
J: TRBJ1-2
size: .
D: .
DNA: TGTGCCAGCAGCTTACTACCGGGACTCCAACGTAGTGGCTACACCTTC
CDR3: CASSLLPGLQRSGYTF

V: TRBV10-3
length: 12
J: TRBJ1-5
size: .
D: .
DNA: TGTGCCATCAGTTCCGGGGATCAGCCCCAGCATTTT
CDR3: CAISSGDQPQHF

V: TRBV10-3
length: 15
J: TRBJ2-5
size: once
D: TRBD1
DNA: TGTGCCATCGGGATTGGACAGGGGGTGGGAGAGACCCAGTACTTC
CDR3: CAIGIGQGVGETQYF

V: TRBV4-2
length: 12
J: TRBJ2-1
size: .
D: .
DNA: TGTGCCAGCAGCTTGAGCGCCGGTGAGCAGTTCTTC
CDR3: CASSLSAGEQFF

V: TRBV6-4
length: 15
J: TRBJ2-1
size: few
D: TRBD2
DNA: TGTGCCAGCAGTGACTCCGCGGGAGGGCCGAATGAGCAGTTCTTC
CDR3: CASSDSAGGPNEQFF

V: TRBV28
length: 14
J: TRBJ2-1
size: .
D: .
DNA: TGTGCCAGCAGTCCCTCCAGTCAGGACAATGAGCAGTTCTTC
CDR3: CASSPSSQDNEQFF

V: TRBV6-5
length: 14
J: TRBJ2-7
size: few
D: TRBD1
DNA: TGTGCCAGCAGTTCAAAGCACAGGGGCTACGAGCAGTACTTC
CDR3: CASSSKHRGYEQYF

V: TRBV28
length: 16
J: TRBJ1-2
size: .
D: TRBD1
DNA: TGTGCCAGCAGTTTCGGCAGGGGGCGCGGGAACTATGGCTACACCTTC
CDR3: CASSFGRGRGNYGYTF

V: TRBV7-2
length: 18
J: TRBJ2-5
size: once
D: TRBD1
DNA: TGTGCCAGCAGCTTAGGGTATATAGGACAGGGGAATGCAGAGACCCAGTACTTC
CDR3: CASSLGYIGQGNAETQYF

V: TRBV7-2
length: 16
J: TRBJ1-1
size: .
D: .
DNA: TGTGCCAGCAGCTTAGGGTCGCCCCACATGAACACTGAAGCTTTCTTT
CDR3: CASSLGSPHMNTEAFF

V: TRBV5-1
length: 13
J: TRBJ2-1
size: .
D: .
DNA: TGCGCCAGCAGCTTGGGGCCCCCCCTCGAGCAGTTCTTC
CDR3: CASSLGPPLEQFF

V: TRBV19
length: 15
J: TRBJ2-2
size: .
D: .
DNA: TGTGCCAGTAGTATTTCACAGAAGAACACCGGGGAGCTGTTTTTT
CDR3: CASSISQKNTGELFF

V: TRBV4-2
length: 18
J: TRBJ2-3
size: .
D: TRBD2
DNA: TGTGCCAGCAGCCAACCCCCCGGGGAAGCGGGAGGCACAGATACGCAGTATTTT
CDR3: CASSQPPGEAGGTDTQYF

V: TRBV6-2/TRBV6-3
length: 17
J: TRBJ2-1
size: .
D: TRBD1
DNA: TGTGCCAGCAGTCAAAGGCCGGGGACAGGGATACCCTCTGAGCAGTTCTTC
CDR3: CASSQRPGTGIPSEQFF

V: TRBV9
length: 14
J: TRBJ2-7
size: .
D: .
DNA: TGTGCCAGCAGCGTAGACACCCTTGGCAGGGGCCTTTACTTC
CDR3: CASSVDTLGRGLYF

V: TRBV2
length: 15
J: TRBJ2-5
size: .
D: .
DNA: TGTGCCAGCAGTAAGGAGGGGAGTAAGGACGAGACCCAGTACTTC
CDR3: CASSKEGSKDETQYF

V: TRBV28
length: 15
J: TRBJ2-7
size: .
D: .
DNA: TGTGCCAGCAGCCACTACGGACAGTTATCCTACGAGCAGTACTTC
CDR3: CASSHYGQLSYEQYF

V: TRBV6-2/TRBV6-3
length: 14
J: TRBJ1-2
size: .
D: TRBD1
DNA: TGTGCCAGCAGTTACGGGACAGGAGGCTATGGCTACACCTTC
CDR3: CASSYGTGGYGYTF

V: TRBV6-2/TRBV6-3
length: 16
J: TRBJ2-3
size: .
D: TRBD2
DNA: TGTGCCAGCAGTCCCGGACTAGCGGGGATCACAGATACGCAGTATTTT
CDR3: CASSPGLAGITDTQYF

V: TRBV28
length: 17
J: TRBJ2-1
size: .
D: TRBD1
DNA: TGTGCCAGCAGTTCCCAATTCTGGGACAGGGACCTCGATGAGCAGTTCTTC
CDR3: CASSSQFWDRDLDEQFF

V: TRBV19
length: 13
J: TRBJ2-7
size: .
D: .
DNA: TGTGCCAGTACCGAATCCCAGGGGTACGAGCAGTACTTC
CDR3: CASTESQGYEQYF

V: TRBV28
length: 13
J: TRBJ2-3
size: .
D: .
DNA: TGTGCCAGCAGTCCCACAGGGAGAGATACGCAGTATTTT
CDR3: CASSPTGRDTQYF

V: TRBV4-1
length: 16
J: TRBJ2-1
size: .
D: TRBD2
DNA: TGCGCCAGCAACCCAATAGCGGGAAAAACGTACAATGAGCAGTTCTTC
CDR3: CASNPIAGKTYNEQFF

V: TRBV29-1
length: 13
J: TRBJ2-5
size: once
D: TRBD2
DNA: TGCAGCGTAGGGACTACCTTAAGAGAGACCCAGTACTTC
CDR3: CSVGTTLRETQYF

V: TRBV27
length: 14
J: TRBJ1-2
size: .
D: .
DNA: TGTGCCAGCAGTTTGACGGGACATAACTATGGCTACACCTTC
CDR3: CASSLTGHNYGYTF

V: TRBV6-2/TRBV6-3
length: 16
J: TRBJ2-7
size: .
D: .
DNA: TGTGCCAGCAGTTGGTTCAGGCTCCGGCCCTCCTACGAGCAGTACTTC
CDR3: CASSWFRLRPSYEQYF

V: TRBV4-1
length: 18
J: TRBJ1-4
size: .
D: TRBD1
DNA: TGCGCCAGCAGCCAATTGGGACAGGGGGCCACAACTAATGAAAAACTGTTTTTT
CDR3: CASSQLGQGATTNEKLFF